These 11 T cell receptor beta chains were all obtained from the same sample, sequenced in a study of shared clonotypes between healthy human individuals. The table came from immunoSEQ multiplex PCR; TCRdb's copy has only in-frame clones and leaves some out. The sample lists hundreds of thousands of clones; around two thirds were seen once. Sequencing used memory CD4+ T cells sorted from blood. Subset noted: CD45RA-negative fraction. The receptors shown here come from a woman aged 30 to 39 in good health.

This clone occurred once. This sequence joins TRBV28 and TRBJ1-1; D not resolved. CDR1 and CDR2 from the germline V gene are MDHEN and SYDVKM. The CDR3 totals 16 residues. Trimming stripped 4 bases from V and 4 bases from J, with 19 bases between. The CDR3 protein is CASSSRDWGWGTEAFF. The CDR3 nucleotides are TGTGCCAGCAGTTCCCGAGATTGGGGTTGGGGCACTGAAGCTTTCTTT.

The V gene is TRBV5-1, the J gene TRBJ2-5, with a tentative D call TRBD1 (6 bases). CDR3 length equals 16 residues. Germline V gene sequence: CDR1 SGHRS, CDR2 YFSETQ. V lost 4 bases and J lost 5, with 21 bases in between. CDR3 nucleotide sequence: TGCGCCAGCAGCCTTACCGGGACACAGGTGGGGGAGACCCAGTACTTC. Translation: CASSLTGTQVGETQYF.

The chain is built from TRBV15 and TRBJ2-6; D is ambiguous. V dropped 1 base and J dropped 0 bases, with 7 bases sitting between them. The CDR3 consists of 16 residues. Per germline, CDR1 LNHNV and CDR2 YYDKDF (reference sequence). CDR3 DNA: TGTGCCACCAGCAGAGTAATGGACTCTGGGGCCAACGTCCTGACTTTC. This translates into CATSRVMDSGANVLTF.

The chain combines TRBV7-2 with TRBJ2-2, with D perhaps TRBD2 (5 bases). The germline gives CDR1 SGHTA, CDR2 FQGNSA. The germline V and J ends were trimmed by 5 bases and 5 bases, with 9 bases remaining between them. The CDR3 is 13 amino acids. CDR3 nucleotides: TGTGCCAGCAGCCCAAGGACTACCGGGGAGCTGTTTTTT. The encoded protein is CASSPRTTGELFF. Full variable domain (rest looked up from reference TRBV7-2 and TRBJ2-2): GAGVSQSPSNKVTEKGKDVELRCDPISGHTALYWYRQSLGQGLEFLIYFQGNSAPDKSGLPSDRFSAERTGGSVSTLTIQRTQQEDSAVYLCASSPRTTGELFFGEGSRLTVL.

The chain is built from TRBV5-4 and TRBJ1-2; D is possibly TRBD1 (5 bases). The ends were cut back, 4 bases at V and 4 bases at J, with 14 bases in the middle. Germline V gene sequence: CDR1 SGHNT, CDR2 YYREEE (reference sequence). This CDR3 region has 14 residues. The CDR3 bases are TGTGCCAGCAGCGATTTCGCCCAGGGCTATGGCTACACCTTC. Protein sequence: CASSDFAQGYGYTF.

As DNA, the CDR3 is TGTGCCAGCTCATCGACAGGGGACAATCAGCCCCAGCATTTT. Translating it yields CASSSTGDNQPQHF. The J gene is TRBJ1-5, the V gene TRBV18; 8 nucleotides line up with TRBD1. Germline assignment: CDR1 KGHSH and CDR2 LQKENI. J lost 3 bases, V lost 5 bases, and 3 bases had no gene match. This CDR3 is built from 14 residues.

The CDR3 reads CASSPESRTGTQPQHF. The DNA of the CDR3 is TGTGCCAGTAGTCCCGAATCGAGGACAGGGACTCAGCCCCAGCATTTT. The chain combines TRBV19 with TRBJ1-5; 8 bases match TRBD1. V lost 5 bases, J lost 6 bases, and 12 bases stayed unmatched. The CDR3 spans 16 residues. CDR1 and CDR2 from the germline V gene are LNHDA and SQIVND (reference sequence).

This rearrangement joins TRBV13 to TRBJ1-3; weak D call: TRBD1 (6 bases). CDR1 and CDR2 (germline): PRHDT, FYEKMQ (reference sequence). The CDR3 loop spans 14 amino acids. V lost 4 bases, J lost 0 bases, and 7 bases lay in between. CDR3 coding DNA: TGTGCCAGCAGCTCCAGGGGCTCTGGAAACACCATATATTTT. Translating it yields CASSSRGSGNTIYF.

There are a few counts of this clone. The rearrangement joins TRBV5-4 to TRBJ2-7, with a possible D match to TRBD1 (5 bases). V lost 4 bases to trimming and J lost 0 bases, with 11 bases between them. CDR1 is SGHNT, CDR2 YYREEE, per germline (reference sequence). The CDR3 runs 14 residues. This chain's CDR3 is CASSLQGDSYEQYF. The CDR3 bases are TGTGCCAGCAGCCTGCAAGGGGACTCCTACGAGCAGTACTTC.

This sequence joins TRBV19 and TRBJ2-2; D gene unclear. This CDR3 is 16 amino acids long. The V end was cut by 7 bases, the J end by 0 bases, with 15 bases between. From germline, CDR1 is LNHDA and CDR2 SQIVND (reference sequence). CDR3 nucleotide sequence: TGTGCCAGTAAAGAAGGGTGGAAAGCGAACACCGGGGAGCTGTTTTTT. This codes for CASKEGWKANTGELFF.

This chain joins TRBV7-7 and TRBJ2-3, with D perhaps TRBD1 (5 bases). Trimming took off 1 base at V and 1 base at J, with 9 bases between the two ends. CDR1 is SSHAT and CDR2 is FNYEAQ in the germline V gene (reference sequence). The CDR3 extends over 15 amino acids. CDR3 sequence reads: CASSLGQPGTDTQYF. In DNA, the CDR3 is TGTGCCAGCAGCTTAGGACAGCCAGGCACAGATACGCAGTATTTT.